The 25 T cell receptor beta chains below come from one sample, sequenced in a study of cytomegalovirus exposure and HLA in healthy donors. Using immunoSEQ multiplex PCR, the repertoire was profiled, and TCRdb retains in-frame clones only, with some absent. The sample contains about 50,000 clones, roughly nine tenths of which appear only once. Sequenced input: PBMCs. These receptors originate from a man aged 18 to 29 in good health and CMV-seronegative.

The chain links TRBV7-9 to TRBJ2-7, with D possibly being TRBD1 (6 bases). CDR3 length: 14 residues. CDR1 SEHNR and CDR2 FQNEAQ come from the germline V gene (reference sequence). V was shortened by 4 bases and J by 5 bases, with 15 bases between the two germline ends. The CDR3 DNA sequence: TGTGCCAGCAGCTCCAGACAGGCGCCCCACGAGCAGTACTTC. It encodes CASSSRQAPHEQYF. Full variable domain (remainder filled in from reference TRBV7-9 and TRBJ2-7): DTGVSQNPRHKITKRGQNVTFRCDPISEHNRLYWYRQTLGQGPEFLTYFQNEAQLEKSRLLSDRFSAERPKGSFSTLEIQRTEQGDSAMYLCASSSRQAPHEQYFGPGTRLTVT.

The V call is TRBV5-4, the J call TRBJ1-1; D is unresolved. This CDR3 spans 14 amino acids. CDR1 is SGHNT and CDR2 is YYREEE in the germline V gene (reference sequence). V was cut by 1 base and J by 4 bases, with 11 bases left in between. The CDR3 region has the DNA TGTGCCAGCAGCTTGACAACAGTCCCCACTGAAGCTTTCTTT. Its protein is CASSLTTVPTEAFF.

The chain joins TRBV11-3 to TRBJ2-1, with TRBD1 matching 9 bases. Looked up from germline, CDR1 is SGHNT and CDR2 is YENEEA. J lost 2 bases, V lost 4 bases, and 9 bases had no gene match. The CDR3 totals 17 residues. CDR3 DNA sequence: TGTGCCAGCAGCTCAGAACCTACAGGGGGCGCCTACAATGAGCAGTTCTTC. This gives the protein CASSSEPTGGAYNEQFF. The whole variable domain, filled in from reference TRBV11-3 and TRBJ2-1, reads EAGVVQSPRYKIIEKKQPVAFWCNPISGHNTLYWYLQNLGQGPELLIRYENEEAVDDSQLPKDRFSAERLKGVDSTLKIQPAELGDSAVYLCASSSEPTGGAYNEQFFGPGTRLTVL.

The V and J genes are TRBV2 and TRBJ1-5; D is ambiguous. Germline CDR1 SNHLY, CDR2 FYNNEI. V was pared by 4 bases and J by 7 bases, with 14 bases between. The CDR3 is 14 amino acids. The CDR3 loop is CASSVPGGNQPQHF. The CDR3 coding sequence is TGTGCCAGCAGTGTACCGGGTGGAAACCAGCCCCAGCATTTT.

The J gene is TRBJ2-6, the V gene TRBV7-9, with TRBD1 identical over 9 bases. Trimming took 3 bases from V and 2 from J; bases not matched to a gene: 11. Per the germline V gene, CDR1 is SEHNR and CDR2 is FQNEAQ (reference sequence). CDR3 length equals 19 residues. This CDR3 is CASSLMTGGLLTGANVLTF. The CDR3 DNA is TGTGCCAGCAGCTTGATGACAGGGGGGTTGTTGACTGGGGCCAACGTCCTGACTTTC.

V is TRBV5-1 and J is TRBJ2-1, with 9 bases identical to TRBD2. The CDR3 loop spans 15 amino acids. Germline CDR1 is SGHRS and CDR2 is YFSETQ. The junction had 7 bases not matched to a gene; V was cut back by 4 bases and J by 5 bases. The CDR3 reads CASSISGRGDNEQFF. In DNA form, the CDR3 reads TGCGCCAGCAGCATTAGCGGGAGAGGCGACAATGAGCAGTTCTTC.

The rearrangement links TRBV11-2 to TRBJ2-1, with 8 bases lining up with TRBD2. The CDR3 totals 18 residues. V shed 5 bases, J shed 0 bases, and the junction held 12 bases outside the gene matches. Germline CDR1 SGHAT, CDR2 FQNNGV. The CDR3 loop reads CASSVSGSLKSSYNEQFF. The CDR3 DNA reads TGTGCCAGCAGCGTGAGCGGGAGTCTGAAGAGCTCCTACAATGAGCAGTTCTTC.

J is TRBJ2-3 and V is TRBV11-3; weak D call: TRBD2 (6 bases). V lost 3 bases and J lost 7, with 8 bases in between. This CDR3 is 12 amino acids long. Germline V gene sequence: CDR1 SGHNT, CDR2 YENEEA. For the CDR3, the DNA is TGTGCCAGCAGCTTCACTAGCAATACGCAGTATTTT. This codes for CASSFTSNTQYF.

This chain connects TRBV10-1 to TRBJ2-3; D is uncertain. Germline-derived CDR1 and CDR2 are WNHNN and SYGVQD (reference sequence). The CDR3 sequence is 12 residues long. V lost 2 bases and J lost 3, with 3 bases in between. CDR3 DNA sequence: TGCGCCAGCAGTGAGCAGACAGATACGCAGTATTTT. This gives the protein CASSEQTDTQYF.

The rearrangement uses TRBV15 and TRBJ2-1; TRBD2 matches at 9 bases. The CDR3 sequence is 16 residues long. From germline, CDR1 is LNHNV and CDR2 YYDKDF (reference sequence). Trimming cost V 0 bases and J 3 bases; bases outside gene matches: 3. The CDR3 DNA follows: TGTGCCACCAGCAGAGATAAGCGGGAGGTCTACAATGAGCAGTTCTTC. Its protein product is CATSRDKREVYNEQFF.

This chain links TRBV9 with TRBJ2-2, with 8 bases that match TRBD1. The J segment lost 0 bases and the V segment lost 4 bases, leaving 8 bases of the junction unmatched. Germline V gene lookup returns CDR1 SGDLS and CDR2 YYNGEE. The CDR3 covers 17 residues. The CDR3 sequence is CASSPRTGPSNTGELFF. CDR3 DNA sequence: TGTGCCAGCAGCCCACGGACAGGGCCATCGAACACCGGGGAGCTGTTTTTT. Complete variable domain (other parts from reference TRBV9 and TRBJ2-2): DSGVTQTPKHLITATGQRVTLRCSPRSGDLSVYWYQQSLDQGLQFLIQYYNGEERAKGNILERFSAQQFPDLHSELNLSSLELGDSALYFCASSPRTGPSNTGELFFGEGSRLTVL.

The rearrangement links TRBV5-6 to TRBJ2-7; D possibly corresponds to TRBD1 (5 bases). The CDR3 is 14 residues long. Trimming removed 7 bases at V and 6 bases at J, with 20 bases between. CDR1 is SGHDT and CDR2 is YYEEEE in the germline V gene. Here the CDR3 reads CASGPLTGSLEQYF. In DNA, the CDR3 is TGTGCCAGCGGTCCACTAACAGGATCGCTCGAGCAGTACTTC.

V gene TRBV28 combines with J gene TRBJ2-1; TRBD2 aligns across 8 bases. Germline CDR1 reads MDHEN; CDR2 reads SYDVKM. Trimming removed 8 bases from V and 7 bases from J; junction bases left unmatched: 10. There are 14 residues in the CDR3. CDR3 protein: CASHFSGDLNEQFF. In DNA form, the CDR3 reads TGTGCCAGCCACTTTAGCGGGGACTTAAATGAGCAGTTCTTC. The whole variable domain, remainder taken from reference TRBV28 and TRBJ2-1, is DVKVTQSSRYLVKRTGEKVFLECVQDMDHENMFWYRQDPGLGLRLIYFSYDVKMKEKGDIPEGYSVSREKKERFSLILESASTNQTSMYLCASHFSGDLNEQFFGPGTRLTVL.

V gene TRBV5-6 combines with J gene TRBJ1-2; a weak D match, TRBD1 (5 bases). Germline loops: CDR1 SGHDT, CDR2 YYEEEE. The CDR3 spans 15 residues. V was pared by 4 bases and J by 5 bases, with 18 bases between. In DNA form, the CDR3 reads TGTGCCAGCAGCCCGGTGGGGGGAGCCTCTTATGGCTACACCTTC. Protein sequence: CASSPVGGASYGYTF.

In its sample, this clone was seen a few times. The chain joins TRBV19 to TRBJ2-1, with D maybe TRBD2 (5 bases). The CDR3 loop spans 11 amino acids. V was trimmed by 6 bases and J by 15 bases, leaving 15 bases between them. The germline V gene encodes CDR1 LNHDA and CDR2 SQIVND (reference sequence). As DNA, the CDR3 is TGTGCCAGTAGGATGGGAGAGACGGTGTTCTTC. Translating it yields CASRMGETVFF.

The rearrangement joins TRBV28 to TRBJ2-7, with 9 bases lining up with TRBD1. The CDR3 extends over 17 amino acids. The J segment lost 1 base and the V segment lost 7 bases, leaving 14 bases of the junction unmatched. Germline V gene sequence: CDR1 MDHEN, CDR2 SYDVKM. The CDR3 bases are TGTGCCAGCATTAACGCTCCCGGACAGGGGACTTCCTACGAGCAGTACTTC. This codes for CASINAPGQGTSYEQYF.

V gene TRBV7-9 combines with J gene TRBJ1-2; 7 bases line up with TRBD1. The length of the CDR3 is 12 residues. V was clipped by 2 bases and J by 6 bases; unmatched bases: 0. Germline V gene sequence: CDR1 SEHNR, CDR2 FQNEAQ (reference sequence). The CDR3 nucleotides are TGTGCCAGCAGCTTACAGGGGGATGGCTACACCTTC. It translates to CASSLQGDGYTF.

The chain's CDR3 is CASSGQGAVYNEQFF. The CDR3 DNA follows: TGTGCCAGCAGTGGACAGGGGGCCGTGTACAATGAGCAGTTCTTC. The chain has TRBV6-6 and TRBJ2-1; 11 bases line up with TRBD1. J was trimmed by 4 bases and V by 5 bases; bases with no gene match: 4. This CDR3 is built from 15 residues. The germline V gene encodes CDR1 MNHNY and CDR2 SVGAGI (reference sequence).

The rearrangement uses TRBV27 and TRBJ2-7; 12 bases fit TRBD1. The length of the CDR3 is 15 residues. Germline V gives CDR1 MNHEY, CDR2 SMNVEV (reference sequence). With V trimmed by 7 bases and J by 5 bases, 9 bases remained unmatched. The CDR3: CASNTGTGGWDEQYF. The CDR3 DNA reads TGTGCCAGCAATACCGGGACAGGGGGCTGGGACGAGCAGTACTTC.

The chain recombines TRBV18 with TRBJ2-1; D remains unclear. The V gene's germline CDR1 is KGHSH and CDR2 LQKENI. V was trimmed by 3 bases and J by 6 bases, leaving 12 bases between them. The CDR3 is made up of 14 amino acids. The CDR3 DNA reads as TGTGCCAGCTCACCGGCCATTTCGGGCAATGAGCAGTTCTTC. It translates to CASSPAISGNEQFF.

This clone was seen more than once but under ten times. The chain joins TRBV6-5 to TRBJ1-2; TRBD1 agrees at 7 bases. The CDR3 loop spans 16 amino acids. Germline V gene data show CDR1 as MNHEY and CDR2 as SVGAGI. Trimming at V came to 2 bases and at J to 8 bases, leaving 14 bases not matched to a gene. CDR3 region: CASSYAWDSARTGYTF. Here the CDR3 DNA reads TGTGCCAGCAGTTACGCCTGGGACAGCGCCCGCACAGGCTACACCTTC.

Sample share makes this clone medium-sized (0.01 to 0.1%). The rearrangement links TRBV18 to TRBJ2-7; the match to TRBD1 covers 11 bases. The CDR3 sequence is 16 residues long. V was clipped by 6 bases and J by 5 bases; unmatched bases: 12. CDR1 and CDR2 (germline): KGHSH, LQKENI. CDR3 loop: CASSRGTGGTTHEQYF. CDR3 nucleotides: TGTGCCAGCTCGCGGGGGACAGGGGGGACGACCCACGAGCAGTACTTC.

The V gene is TRBV27, the J gene TRBJ2-7, with D unresolved. Germline V gene data show CDR1 as MNHEY and CDR2 as SMNVEV (reference sequence). Trimming cost V 6 bases and J 1 base, with 13 bases left between them. The CDR3 totals 14 residues. CDR3 DNA: TGTGCCAGCAGCCGCTATTCGGGTTCCTACGAGCAGTACTTC. This sequence encodes CASSRYSGSYEQYF.

The chain combines TRBV6-1 with TRBJ2-1, with 8 bases that match TRBD1. CDR1 is MNHNS, CDR2 SASEGT, per germline. J gave up 0 bases and V 5 bases, and 3 bases lay outside the gene matches. CDR3 length: 15 amino acids. CDR3 bases: TGTGCCAGCAGTCAGGGGGCTGCCTCCTACAATGAGCAGTTCTTC. Its protein product is CASSQGAASYNEQFF.

The chain recombines TRBV27 with TRBJ2-5, with TRBD1 matching 9 bases. After removal of 10 bases from V and 5 bases from J, the junction contained 8 bases not matched to a gene. CDR1 and CDR2 (germline): MNHEY, SMNVEV (reference sequence). This CDR3 region has 13 residues. In DNA, the CDR3 is TGTGCCACCACTACAGGGGGCCGTGAGACCCAGTACTTC. Translated: CATTTGGRETQYF.